The subject of this entry is one T cell receptor beta chain. What it recognizes is unknown. The source of the sample is a study of OX40 agonist ivuxolimab in advanced cancers. Overall study results and limits: Antigen targets of the expanded peripheral T cells went undetermined.

Trimming shortened V by 7 bases and J by 5 bases, and 9 bases separated the two germline ends. The length of the CDR3 is 10 residues. Germline CDR1 and CDR2: DFQATT and SNEGSKA (reference sequence). Generated by immunoSEQ multiplex PCR, the TCRdb table keeps only in-frame clones and is missing some. The repertoire holds 77,000 or so clones, with approximately 90% as singletons. Source: CD4+ or CD8+ T cells sorted from blood, taken in a trial of the OX40 agonist ivuxolimab. J is TRBJ2-7 and V is TRBV20-1; D is ambiguous. The sequence derives from an adult with an advanced solid tumor such as melanoma, head and neck, liver or kidney cancer. The CDR3 region has the DNA TGCAGTGTTGAAGGGAACGAGCAGTACTTC. This codes for CSVEGNEQYF.